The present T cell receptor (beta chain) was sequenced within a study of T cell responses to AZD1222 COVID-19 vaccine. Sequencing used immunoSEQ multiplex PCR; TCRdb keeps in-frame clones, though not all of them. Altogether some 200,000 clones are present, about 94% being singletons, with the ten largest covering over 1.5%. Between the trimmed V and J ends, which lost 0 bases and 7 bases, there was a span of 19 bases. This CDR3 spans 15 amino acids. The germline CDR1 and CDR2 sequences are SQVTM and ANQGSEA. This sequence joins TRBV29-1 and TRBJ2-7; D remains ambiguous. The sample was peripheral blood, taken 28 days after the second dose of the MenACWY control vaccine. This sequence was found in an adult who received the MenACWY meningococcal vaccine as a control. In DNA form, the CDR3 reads TGCAGCGTTGAAGAAGGGTCGACGTCCCTAGGAGAGCAGTACTTC. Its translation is CSVEEGSTSLGEQYF.